This T cell receptor (beta chain) was obtained from a study of lymphopenia after photon versus proton radiotherapy. In regard to this clone: Its antigen is not known.

Study observations and caveats: In patients who died, overall survival fell as post-nadir TCR diversity dropped more. Only patients who died were analyzed for survival; proton advantage is unproven. Photon-treated patients lost naive T cells and TCR diversity; proton-treated stayed stable. After the lymphocyte nadir, photon-treated repertoires showed oligoclonal expansion, especially of CD8+ Temra cells.

Clones were read by immunoSEQ multiplex PCR, and TCRdb kept only the in-frame ones, dropping some. The table records about 45,000 clones, around 86% of them present only once. The length of the CDR3 is 15 residues. Germline CDR1 and CDR2: MGHRA and YSYEKL. V dropped 4 bases and J dropped 0 bases, with 12 bases sitting between them. The V call is TRBV4-1, the J call TRBJ1-2; D is undetermined. The receptor was isolated from a man aged 40-50 years with gastric cancer. The sample in question was peripheral blood, obtained from a patient treated with photon-based radiotherapy. This chain's CDR3 is CASSPQTPPNYGYTF. CDR3 sequence (DNA): TGCGCCAGCAGCCCCCAGACACCGCCTAACTATGGCTACACCTTC.